The 10 T cell receptor beta chains presented below share a single source sample, sequenced in a study of cytomegalovirus exposure and HLA in healthy donors. PCR amplification relied on 60 Vbeta primers (plus 13 Jbeta primers). The table came from immunoSEQ multiplex PCR; TCRdb's copy has only in-frame clones and leaves some out. The table lists 100,000 or so clones, about 81% of them singletons. Sequenced sample: PBMCs. The receptors were gathered from a man aged 35 to 55 in good health and CMV-seronegative.

CDR3 residues: CASSHTSGGLAGELFF. The DNA of the CDR3 is TGTGCCAGTAGTCATACTAGCGGGGGGTTGGCCGGGGAGCTGTTTTTT. The rearrangement uses TRBV19 and TRBJ2-2; 12 bases are shared with TRBD2. The CDR3 length is 16 residues. CDR1 is LNHDA and CDR2 is SQIVND in the germline V gene (reference sequence). V gave up 5 bases and J gave up 6 bases; unmatched junction bases: 7.

The table lists this clone with a count of one. The chain links TRBV7-2 to TRBJ1-2; 7 nucleotides line up with TRBD1. The CDR3 contains 14 residues. Germline lookup yields CDR1 SGHTA and CDR2 FQGNSA. The ends lost 3 bases at V and 1 base at J; junction bases unmatched: 2. Here the CDR3 reads CASSFGQVNYGYTF. CDR3 bases: TGTGCCAGCAGCTTCGGACAGGTTAACTATGGCTACACCTTC.

The rearrangement links TRBV5-6 to TRBJ1-1, with 7 bases aligning to TRBD1. J was trimmed by 0 bases and V by 3 bases; bases with no gene match: 8. Germline lookup yields CDR1 SGHDT and CDR2 YYEEEE. This CDR3 has 16 amino acids. CDR3 in DNA: TGTGCCAGCAGCTCGGGACAGCTGATCCTGAACACTGAAGCTTTCTTT. As protein: CASSSGQLILNTEAFF.

The CDR3 here is CASSQETGARGGGYTF. The CDR3 DNA is TGCGCCAGCAGCCAAGAAACCGGGGCCCGGGGAGGTGGCTACACCTTC. V usage is TRBV4-3 and J usage is TRBJ1-2, with D perhaps TRBD1 (5 bases). Trimming pared 0 bases from V and 7 bases from J, leaving 18 bases between. Germline loops: CDR1 LGHNA, CDR2 YSLEER. The CDR3 is 16 residues long.

The V call is TRBV19, the J call TRBJ1-2; D perhaps matches TRBD1 (5 bases). The CDR3 totals 15 residues. V dropped 0 bases and J dropped 4 bases, with 12 bases sitting between them. Germline loops: CDR1 LNHDA, CDR2 SQIVND (reference sequence). The CDR3 region has the DNA TGTGCCAGTAGTATAGACCCAGCACAGGTCTATGGCTACACCTTC. Residues: CASSIDPAQVYGYTF.

In DNA, the CDR3 is TGCGCCAGCAGGGGGCCCCCCTACTACGAGCAGTACTTC. Its translation: CASRGPPYYEQYF. The chain combines TRBV4-1 with TRBJ2-7, with a weak D call TRBD1 (5 bases). V shed 6 bases and J shed 3 bases, with 12 bases lying between them. Germline assignment: CDR1 MGHRA and CDR2 YSYEKL. The CDR3 runs to 13 residues.

The chain joins TRBV10-1 to TRBJ2-5, with D tentatively TRBD2 (5 bases). CDR3 size: 15 residues. Trimming removed 0 bases at V and 0 bases at J, with 8 bases between. The germline V gene has CDR1 WNHNN and CDR2 SYGVQD (reference sequence). CDR3 sequence: CASSESPGNQETQYF. The CDR3 DNA sequence: TGCGCCAGCAGTGAGTCCCCGGGGAACCAAGAGACCCAGTACTTC.

The chain carries TRBV27 and TRBJ2-7; 7 bases fit TRBD2. The CDR3 covers 15 residues. Trimming at V came to 7 bases and at J to 0 bases, leaving 9 bases not matched to a gene. In germline, CDR1 is MNHEY, CDR2 SMNVEV (reference sequence). The DNA of the CDR3 is TGTGCCAGCACTACCCTTGGGACTAACTCCTACGAGCAGTACTTC. Its protein is CASTTLGTNSYEQYF.

The CDR3 DNA reads TGCGCCAGCAGCTCCTTTCGCACAGGGGGCGTAAACGGGGGGGAGCAGTTCTTC. Translation: CASSSFRTGGVNGGEQFF. This chain connects TRBV5-1 to TRBJ2-1; 9 bases are a match to TRBD1. The CDR3 has 18 residues. Germline trimming cut 3 bases from V and 10 bases from J; bases unmatched to any gene: 20. CDR1 and CDR2 (germline): SGHRS, YFSETQ.

On this clone: One end of the junction is discordant with germline, which a read error may explain. This chain uses TRBV30 with TRBJ2-3, with D perhaps matching TRBD2 (5 bases). Germline-derived CDR1 and CDR2 are GTSNPN and SVGIG (reference sequence). CDR3 size: 12 residues. In nucleotides, the CDR3 is TGCGCGATGAGGGTTTTTACAGATACGCAGTATTTT. It specifies CAMRVFTDTQYF.